The rows below give T cell receptor beta chains drawn from one sample of a study of OX40 agonist ivuxolimab in advanced cancers. The method was immunoSEQ multiplex PCR; TCRdb's version includes in-frame clones alone and lacks a portion of them. The table records some 70,000 clones, less than 90% of them present only once. The sequencing used CD4+ or CD8+ T cells sorted from blood, collected in a trial of the OX40 agonist ivuxolimab. The origin of the receptors is an adult with an advanced solid tumor such as melanoma, head and neck, liver or kidney cancer. The CDR3 runs from the conserved cysteine through the conserved F or W. Each record gives: J gene, V gene, clone size, D gene, CDR3 protein, CDR3 DNA. A D gene is named only where the DNA matches it firmly. Where a row states a size, it is once, few, many or the class of an expanded clone; other rows omit it.

TRBJ2-1 | TRBV28 | few | TRBD1 | CASSLGDRGNEQFF | TGTGCCAGCAGTCTCGGGGACAGGGGGAATGAGCAGTTCTTC
TRBJ1-2 | TRBV6-1 | once | - | CASSEEAGGGYTF | TGTGCCAGCAGTGAAGAGGCCGGCGGAGGCTACACCTTC
TRBJ2-2 | TRBV5-6 | - | TRBD1 | CASSLGTGAHSAGELFF | TGTGCCAGCTCCCTCGGGACAGGGGCTCATAGCGCCGGGGAGCTGTTTTTT
TRBJ1-1 | TRBV7-8 | - | - | CASSSRTAYTEAFF | TGTGCCAGCAGTTCAAGGACAGCATACACTGAAGCTTTCTTT
TRBJ2-2 | TRBV7-2 | - | - | CASSLARSTTGELFF | TGTGCCAGCAGCTTAGCAAGGTCGACTACCGGGGAGCTGTTTTTT
TRBJ1-3 | TRBV27 | - | - | CASKEGLSGNTIYF | TGTGCCAGCAAGGAGGGTCTCTCTGGAAACACCATATATTTT
TRBJ1-2 | TRBV19 | - | TRBD1 | CASSIDIPGTGGGYTF | TGTGCCAGTAGTATTGATATACCCGGGACAGGGGGTGGCTACACCTTC
TRBJ1-2 | TRBV28 | - | - | CASSTDRMSGYTF | TGTGCCAGCAGCACTGACAGGATGTCTGGCTACACCTTC
TRBJ2-5 | TRBV7-2 | - | - | CASSLGGQQETQYF | TGTGCCAGCAGCTTAGGGGGGCAGCAAGAGACCCAGTACTTC
TRBJ1-2 | TRBV7-3 | - | TRBD1 | CASSSQGYGGYTF | TGTGCCAGCAGCTCACAGGGGTATGGGGGCTACACCTTC
TRBJ2-3 | TRBV9 | - | TRBD1 | CASSPDRGADTQYF | TGTGCCAGCAGCCCGGACAGGGGAGCAGATACGCAGTATTTT
TRBJ2-1 | TRBV4-2 | - | - | CASSQDWLAMGNEQFF | TGTGCCAGCAGCCAAGATTGGCTAGCGATGGGCAATGAGCAGTTCTTC
TRBJ2-1 | TRBV5-1 | - | - | CASSLQGAGNEQFF | TGCGCCAGCAGCCTCCAAGGGGCTGGCAATGAGCAGTTCTTC
TRBJ2-1 | TRBV25-1 | - | TRBD2 | CASSERGGSYNEQFF | TGTGCCAGCAGTGAGCGGGGGGGCTCCTACAATGAGCAGTTCTTC
TRBJ2-7 | TRBV7-2 | - | - | CASSIGQLGVEQYF | TGTGCCAGCAGCATAGGACAGCTTGGGGTGGAGCAGTACTTC
TRBJ1-2 | TRBV18 | - | - | CASSPSPDLYGYTF | TGTGCCAGCTCACCAAGTCCAGACCTCTATGGCTACACCTTC
TRBJ1-5 | TRBV28 | many | - | CASSFLQGGFQPQHF | TGTGCCAGCAGTTTTCTGCAGGGCGGGTTTCAGCCCCAGCATTTT
TRBJ2-5 | TRBV27 | medium-sized | - | CASSLSSWETQYF | TGTGCCAGCAGTTTATCGTCCTGGGAGACCCAGTACTTC
TRBJ2-7 | TRBV7-2 | - | - | CASSLVFGGEQYF | TGTGCCAGCAGCTTAGTATTCGGGGGAGAGCAGTACTTC
TRBJ1-2 | TRBV7-9 | - | - | CASSYRVSYGYTF | TGTGCCAGCAGCTACAGAGTGAGCTATGGCTACACCTTC
TRBJ1-3 | TRBV9 | once | - | CASSASGNTIYF | TGTGCCAGCAGCGCGTCTGGAAACACCATATATTTT
TRBJ2-3 | TRBV6-5 | - | - | CASSLDSDTQYF | TGTGCCAGCAGCCTCGACAGTGATACGCAGTATTTT
TRBJ2-3 | TRBV6-6 | few | - | CASSYEGGTDTQYF | TGTGCCAGCAGTTACGAGGGGGGTACAGATACGCAGTATTTT
TRBJ2-2 | TRBV6-1 | - | - | CASSEVEELFF | TGTGCCAGCAGTGAAGTGGAGGAGCTGTTTTTT
TRBJ1-5 | TRBV7-9 | - | - | CASSRHSLEGNQPQHF | TGTGCCAGCAGCCGTCACAGCCTCGAGGGCAATCAGCCCCAGCATTTT
TRBJ2-1 | TRBV19 | - | TRBD2 | CASRRASGSVDEQFF | TGTGCCAGTAGACGGGCTAGCGGGAGTGTCGATGAGCAGTTCTTC
TRBJ2-1 | TRBV7-9 | - | - | CASSLRQGGEQFF | TGTGCCAGCAGCTTACGCCAGGGGGGCGAGCAGTTCTTC
TRBJ1-5 | TRBV6-1 | - | - | CASSWTVDQPQHF | TGTGCCAGCAGCTGGACAGTAGATCAGCCCCAGCATTTT
TRBJ1-1 | TRBV28 | - | TRBD1 | CASSPQGPRNTEAFF | TGTGCCAGCAGCCCACAGGGGCCGAGGAACACTGAAGCTTTCTTT
TRBJ2-7 | TRBV20-1 | - | - | CSAADPYEQYF | TGCAGTGCGGCCGACCCCTACGAGCAGTACTTC
TRBJ2-6 | TRBV7-2 | once | TRBD1 | CASSARQGVGSGANVLTF | TGTGCCAGCAGCGCCCGACAGGGAGTAGGCTCTGGGGCCAACGTCCTGACTTTC